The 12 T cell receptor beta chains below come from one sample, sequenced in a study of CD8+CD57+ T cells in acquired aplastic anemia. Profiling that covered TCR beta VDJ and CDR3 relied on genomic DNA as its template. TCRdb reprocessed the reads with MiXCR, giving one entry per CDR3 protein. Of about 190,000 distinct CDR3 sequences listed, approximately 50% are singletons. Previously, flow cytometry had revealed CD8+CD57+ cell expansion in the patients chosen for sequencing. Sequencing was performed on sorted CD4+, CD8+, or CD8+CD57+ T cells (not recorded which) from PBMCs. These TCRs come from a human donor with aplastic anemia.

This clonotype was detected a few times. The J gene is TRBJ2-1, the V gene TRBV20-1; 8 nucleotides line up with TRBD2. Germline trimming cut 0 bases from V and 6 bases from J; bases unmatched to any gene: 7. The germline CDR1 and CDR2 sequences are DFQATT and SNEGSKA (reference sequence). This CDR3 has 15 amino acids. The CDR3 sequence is CSARDLRGAINEQFF. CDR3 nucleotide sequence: TGCAGTGCTAGAGATCTGCGGGGGGCGATCAATGAGCAGTTCTTC.

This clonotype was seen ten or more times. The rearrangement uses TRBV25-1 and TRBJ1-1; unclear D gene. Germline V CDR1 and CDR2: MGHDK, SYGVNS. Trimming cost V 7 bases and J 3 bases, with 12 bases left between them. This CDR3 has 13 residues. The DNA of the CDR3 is TGTGCCAGCACCCACCAGGCGGACACTGAAGCTTTCTTT. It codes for CASTHQADTEAFF.

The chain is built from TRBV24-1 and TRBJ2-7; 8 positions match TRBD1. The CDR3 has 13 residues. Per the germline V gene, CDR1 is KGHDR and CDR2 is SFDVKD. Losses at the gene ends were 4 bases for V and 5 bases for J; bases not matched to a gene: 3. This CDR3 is CATSDPTGDEQYF. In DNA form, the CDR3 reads TGTGCCACCAGTGACCCGACAGGGGACGAGCAGTACTTC.

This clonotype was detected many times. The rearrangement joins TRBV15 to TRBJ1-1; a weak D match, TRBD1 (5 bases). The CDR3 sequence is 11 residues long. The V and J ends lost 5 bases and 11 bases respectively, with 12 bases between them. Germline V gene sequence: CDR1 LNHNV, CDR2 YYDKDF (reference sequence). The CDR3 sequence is CATSPGGYAFF. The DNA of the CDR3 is TGTGCCACCAGCCCCGGGGGTTACGCTTTCTTT.

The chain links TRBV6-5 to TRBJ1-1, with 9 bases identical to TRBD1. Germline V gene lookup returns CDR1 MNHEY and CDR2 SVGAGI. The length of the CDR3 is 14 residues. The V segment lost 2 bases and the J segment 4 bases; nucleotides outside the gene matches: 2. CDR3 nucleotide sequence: TGTGCCAGCAGTTACCGGACAGGGGTCACTGAAGCTTTCTTT. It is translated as CASSYRTGVTEAFF.

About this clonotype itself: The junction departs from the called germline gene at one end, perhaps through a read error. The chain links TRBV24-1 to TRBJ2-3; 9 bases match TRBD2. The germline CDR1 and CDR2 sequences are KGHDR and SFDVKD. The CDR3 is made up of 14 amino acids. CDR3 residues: CATAGGSLADTHYF. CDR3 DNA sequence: TGTGCCACCGCGGGGGGGAGCCTGGCAGATACGCACTATTTT.

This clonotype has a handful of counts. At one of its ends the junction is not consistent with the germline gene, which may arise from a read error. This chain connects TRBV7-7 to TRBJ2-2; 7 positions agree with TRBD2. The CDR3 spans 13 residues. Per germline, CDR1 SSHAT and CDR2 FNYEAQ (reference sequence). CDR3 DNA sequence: TGTGCTAGCAGCTCCACTAGCGCCGGGGAGCTGTTTTTT. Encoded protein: CASSSTSAGELFF.

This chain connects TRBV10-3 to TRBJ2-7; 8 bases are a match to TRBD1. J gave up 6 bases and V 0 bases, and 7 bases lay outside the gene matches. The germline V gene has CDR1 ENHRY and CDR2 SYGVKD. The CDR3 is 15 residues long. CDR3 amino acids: CAISESSGQGLEQYF. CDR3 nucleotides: TGTGCCATCAGTGAGTCTTCTGGACAGGGTCTCGAGCAGTACTTC.

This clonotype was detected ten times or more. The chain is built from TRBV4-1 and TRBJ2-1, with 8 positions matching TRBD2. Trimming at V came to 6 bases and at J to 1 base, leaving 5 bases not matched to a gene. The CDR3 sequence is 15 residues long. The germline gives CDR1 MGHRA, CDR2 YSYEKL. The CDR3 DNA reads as TGCGCCAGCAGTAGGACGGGAGGGTCCTACAATGAGCAGTTCTTC. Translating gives CASSRTGGSYNEQFF.

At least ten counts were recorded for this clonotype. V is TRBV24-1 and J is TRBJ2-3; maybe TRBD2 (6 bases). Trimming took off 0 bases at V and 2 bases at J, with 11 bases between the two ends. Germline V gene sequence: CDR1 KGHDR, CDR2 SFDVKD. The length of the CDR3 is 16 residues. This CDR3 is CATSDLNGRATDTQYF. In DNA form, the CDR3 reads TGTGCCACCAGTGATTTGAACGGGAGAGCCACAGATACGCAGTATTTT.

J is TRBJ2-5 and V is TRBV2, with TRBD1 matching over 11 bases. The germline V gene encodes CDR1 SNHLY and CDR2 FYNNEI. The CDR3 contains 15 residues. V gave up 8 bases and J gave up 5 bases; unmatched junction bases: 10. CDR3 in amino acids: CASLPWDRGSETQYF. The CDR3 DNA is TGTGCCAGCCTCCCCTGGGACAGGGGGTCGGAGACCCAGTACTTC.

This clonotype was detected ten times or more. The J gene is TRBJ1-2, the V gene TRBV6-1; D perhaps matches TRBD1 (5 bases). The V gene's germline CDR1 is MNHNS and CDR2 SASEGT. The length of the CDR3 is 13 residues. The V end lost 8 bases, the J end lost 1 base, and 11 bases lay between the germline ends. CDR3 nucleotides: TGTGCCAGCTCTCGGGGCAGTAACTATGGCTACACCTTC. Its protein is CASSRGSNYGYTF.